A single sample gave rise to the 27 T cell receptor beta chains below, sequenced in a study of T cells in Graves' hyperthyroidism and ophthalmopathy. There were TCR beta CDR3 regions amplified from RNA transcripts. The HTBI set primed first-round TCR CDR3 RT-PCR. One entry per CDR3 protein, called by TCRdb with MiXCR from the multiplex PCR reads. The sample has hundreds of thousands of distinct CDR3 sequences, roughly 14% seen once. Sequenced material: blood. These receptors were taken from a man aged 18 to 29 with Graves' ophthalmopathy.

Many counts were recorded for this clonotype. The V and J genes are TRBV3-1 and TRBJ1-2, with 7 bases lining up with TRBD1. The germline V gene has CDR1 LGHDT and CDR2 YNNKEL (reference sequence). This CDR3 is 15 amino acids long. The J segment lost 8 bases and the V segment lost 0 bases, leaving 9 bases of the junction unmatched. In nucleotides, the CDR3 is TGTGCCAGCAGCCAAGAGACAGGGCCTATAGGCGGCTACACCTTC. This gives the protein CASSQETGPIGGYTF.

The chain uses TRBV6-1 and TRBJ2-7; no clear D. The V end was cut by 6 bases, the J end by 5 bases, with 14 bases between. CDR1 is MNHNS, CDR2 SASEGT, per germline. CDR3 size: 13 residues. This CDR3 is CASRDRRSHEQYF. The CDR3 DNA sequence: TGTGCCAGCAGGGACCGACGGTCCCACGAGCAGTACTTC.

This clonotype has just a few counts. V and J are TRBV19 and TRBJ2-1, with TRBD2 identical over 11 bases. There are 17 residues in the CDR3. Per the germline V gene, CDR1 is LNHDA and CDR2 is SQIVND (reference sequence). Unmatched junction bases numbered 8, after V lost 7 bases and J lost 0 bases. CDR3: CASTPTGLAASYNEQFF. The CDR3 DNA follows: TGTGCCAGTACCCCGACGGGACTAGCGGCCTCCTACAATGAGCAGTTCTTC.

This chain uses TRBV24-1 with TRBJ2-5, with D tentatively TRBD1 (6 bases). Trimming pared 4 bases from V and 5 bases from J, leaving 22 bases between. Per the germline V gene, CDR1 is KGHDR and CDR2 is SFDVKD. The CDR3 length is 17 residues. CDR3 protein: CATSDTRQASVGETQYF. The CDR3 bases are TGTGCCACCAGTGACACTAGACAGGCTTCGGTCGGGGAGACCCAGTACTTC.

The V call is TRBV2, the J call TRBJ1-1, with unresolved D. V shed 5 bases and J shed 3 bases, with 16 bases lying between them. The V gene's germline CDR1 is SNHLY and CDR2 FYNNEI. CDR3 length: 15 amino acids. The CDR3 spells CASSPLGIGDTEAFF. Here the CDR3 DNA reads TGTGCCAGCAGTCCGCTGGGAATCGGGGACACTGAAGCTTTCTTT.

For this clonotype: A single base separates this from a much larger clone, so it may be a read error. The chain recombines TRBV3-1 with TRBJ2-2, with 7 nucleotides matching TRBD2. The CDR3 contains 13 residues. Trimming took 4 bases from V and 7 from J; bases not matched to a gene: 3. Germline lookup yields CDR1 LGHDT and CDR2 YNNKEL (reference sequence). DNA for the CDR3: TGTGCCAGCAGCCGACTAGCTAGCGGGGAGCTGTTTTTT. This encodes CASSRLASGELFF.

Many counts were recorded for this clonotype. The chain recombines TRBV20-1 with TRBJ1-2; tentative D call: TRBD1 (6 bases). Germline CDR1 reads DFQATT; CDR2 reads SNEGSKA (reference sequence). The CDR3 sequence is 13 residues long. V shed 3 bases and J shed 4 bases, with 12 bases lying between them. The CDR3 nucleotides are TGCAGTGCTAGCATGGACAGCCTCTATGGCTACACCTTC. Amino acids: CSASMDSLYGYTF.

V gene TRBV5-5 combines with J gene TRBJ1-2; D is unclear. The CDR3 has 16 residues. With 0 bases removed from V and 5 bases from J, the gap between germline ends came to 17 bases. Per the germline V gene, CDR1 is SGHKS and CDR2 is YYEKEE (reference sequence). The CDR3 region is CASSLGPDTSIYGYTF. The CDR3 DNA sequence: TGTGCCAGCAGCTTGGGCCCCGACACTTCTATTTATGGCTACACCTTC.

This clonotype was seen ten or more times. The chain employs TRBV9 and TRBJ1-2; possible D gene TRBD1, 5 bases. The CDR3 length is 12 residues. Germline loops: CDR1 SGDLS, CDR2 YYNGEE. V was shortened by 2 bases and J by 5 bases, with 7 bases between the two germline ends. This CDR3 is CASSVGGYGYTF. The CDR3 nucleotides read TGTGCCAGCAGCGTTGGGGGATATGGCTACACCTTC.

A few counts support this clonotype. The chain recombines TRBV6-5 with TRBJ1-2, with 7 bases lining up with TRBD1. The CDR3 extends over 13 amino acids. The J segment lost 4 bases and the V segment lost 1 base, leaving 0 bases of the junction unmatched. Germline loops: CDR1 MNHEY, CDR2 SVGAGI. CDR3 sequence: CASSYWTGYGYTF. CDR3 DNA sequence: TGTGCCAGCAGTTACTGGACAGGCTATGGCTACACCTTC.

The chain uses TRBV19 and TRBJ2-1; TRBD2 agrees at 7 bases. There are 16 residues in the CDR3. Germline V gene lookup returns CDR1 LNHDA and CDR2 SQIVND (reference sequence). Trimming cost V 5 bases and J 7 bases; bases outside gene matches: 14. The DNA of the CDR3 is TGTGCCAGTAGTCCCCGAGTGGGGGGGGACGAGAATGAGCAGTTCTTC. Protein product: CASSPRVGGDENEQFF.

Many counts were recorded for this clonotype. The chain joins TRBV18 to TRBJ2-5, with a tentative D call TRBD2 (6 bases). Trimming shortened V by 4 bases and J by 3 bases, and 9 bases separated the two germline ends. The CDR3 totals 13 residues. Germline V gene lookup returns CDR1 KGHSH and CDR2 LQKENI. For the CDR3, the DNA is TGTGCCAGCTCACGATCTAGCGAAGAGACCCAGTACTTC. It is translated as CASSRSSEETQYF.

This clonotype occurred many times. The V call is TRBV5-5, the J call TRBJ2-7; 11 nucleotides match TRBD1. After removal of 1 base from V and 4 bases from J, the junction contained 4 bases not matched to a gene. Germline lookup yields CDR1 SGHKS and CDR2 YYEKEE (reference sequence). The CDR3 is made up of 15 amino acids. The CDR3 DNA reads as TGTGCCAGCAGCTTGCTGGGACAGGGGGGTTACGAGCAGTACTTC. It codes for CASSLLGQGGYEQYF.

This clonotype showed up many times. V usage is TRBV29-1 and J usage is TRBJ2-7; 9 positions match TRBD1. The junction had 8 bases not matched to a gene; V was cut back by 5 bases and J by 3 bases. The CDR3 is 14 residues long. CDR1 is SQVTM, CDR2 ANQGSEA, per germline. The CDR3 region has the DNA TGCAGCGTTTACGATCAGGACAGGGGCTACGAGCAGTACTTC. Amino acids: CSVYDQDRGYEQYF.

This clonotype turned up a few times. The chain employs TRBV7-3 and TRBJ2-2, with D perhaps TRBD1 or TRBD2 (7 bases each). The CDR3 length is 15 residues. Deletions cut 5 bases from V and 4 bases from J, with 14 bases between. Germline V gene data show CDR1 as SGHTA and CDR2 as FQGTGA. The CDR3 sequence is CASSLTGEGTGELFF. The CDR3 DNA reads TGTGCCAGCAGCCTTACAGGGGAGGGCACCGGGGAGCTGTTTTTT.

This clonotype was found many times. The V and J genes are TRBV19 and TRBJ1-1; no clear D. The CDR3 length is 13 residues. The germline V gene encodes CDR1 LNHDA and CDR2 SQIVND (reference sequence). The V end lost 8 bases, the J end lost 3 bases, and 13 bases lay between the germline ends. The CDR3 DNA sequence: TGTGCCAGTGGCCGAAACGGGGACACTGAAGCTTTCTTT. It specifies CASGRNGDTEAFF.

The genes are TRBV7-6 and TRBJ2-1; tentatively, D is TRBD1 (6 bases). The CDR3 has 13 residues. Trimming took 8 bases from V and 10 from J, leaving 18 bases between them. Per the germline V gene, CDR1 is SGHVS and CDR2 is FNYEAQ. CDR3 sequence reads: CASARSGVKEQFF. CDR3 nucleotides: TGTGCCAGCGCCCGATCAGGGGTCAAGGAGCAGTTCTTC.

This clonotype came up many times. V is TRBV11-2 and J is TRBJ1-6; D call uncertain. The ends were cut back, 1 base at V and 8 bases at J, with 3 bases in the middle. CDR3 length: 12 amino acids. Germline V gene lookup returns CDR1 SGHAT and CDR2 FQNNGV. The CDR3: CASSLVDSPLHF. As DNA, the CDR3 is TGTGCCAGCAGCTTAGTGGATTCACCCCTCCACTTT.

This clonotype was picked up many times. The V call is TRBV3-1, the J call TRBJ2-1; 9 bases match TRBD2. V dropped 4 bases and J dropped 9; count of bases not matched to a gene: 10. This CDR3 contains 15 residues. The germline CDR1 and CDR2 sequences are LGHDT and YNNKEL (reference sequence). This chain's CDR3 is CASSPYSGSSGEQFF. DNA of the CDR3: TGTGCCAGCAGCCCATATAGCGGGAGCAGTGGTGAGCAGTTCTTC.

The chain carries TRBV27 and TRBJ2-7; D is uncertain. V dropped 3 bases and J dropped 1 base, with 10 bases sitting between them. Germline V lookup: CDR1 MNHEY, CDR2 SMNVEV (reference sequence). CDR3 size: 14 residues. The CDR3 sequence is CASSFLGESYEQYF. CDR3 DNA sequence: TGTGCCAGCAGTTTTTTAGGAGAATCCTACGAGCAGTACTTC.

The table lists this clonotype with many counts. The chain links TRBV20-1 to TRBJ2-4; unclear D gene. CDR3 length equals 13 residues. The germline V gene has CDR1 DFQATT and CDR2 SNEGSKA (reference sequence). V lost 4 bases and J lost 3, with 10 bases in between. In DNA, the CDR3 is TGCAGTGCTACACCCCAGAACAAAAACATTCAGTACTTC. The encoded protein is CSATPQNKNIQYF.

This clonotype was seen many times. The CDR3 is CASKGGGLRYNEQFF. The CDR3 DNA is TGTGCCAGCAAGGGGGGGGGGCTAAGGTACAATGAGCAGTTCTTC. J is TRBJ2-1 and V is TRBV6-1; a weak D match, TRBD2 (7 bases). This CDR3 is built from 15 residues. Germline assignment: CDR1 MNHNS and CDR2 SASEGT. V lost 7 bases to trimming and J lost 4 bases, with 17 bases between them.

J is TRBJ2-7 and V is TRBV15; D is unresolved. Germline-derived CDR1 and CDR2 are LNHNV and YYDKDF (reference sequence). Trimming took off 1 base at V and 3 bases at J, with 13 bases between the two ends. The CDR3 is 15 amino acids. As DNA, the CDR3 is TGTGCCACCAGCAGAGGCAGACTGACTGGCTACGAGCAGTACTTC. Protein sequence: CATSRGRLTGYEQYF.

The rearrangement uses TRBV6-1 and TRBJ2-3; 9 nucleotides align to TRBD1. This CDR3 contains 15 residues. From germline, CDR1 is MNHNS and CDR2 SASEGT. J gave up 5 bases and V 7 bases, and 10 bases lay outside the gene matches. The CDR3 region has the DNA TGTGCCAGCACCCAGACAGGGGGGGTGGTAGATACGCAGTATTTT. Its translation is CASTQTGGVVDTQYF.

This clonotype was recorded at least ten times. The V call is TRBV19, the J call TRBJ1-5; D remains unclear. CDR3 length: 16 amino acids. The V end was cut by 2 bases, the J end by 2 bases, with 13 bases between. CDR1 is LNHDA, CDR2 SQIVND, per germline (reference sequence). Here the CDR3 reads CASSIPLIRGNQPQHF. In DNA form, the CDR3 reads TGTGCCAGTAGTATACCCCTGATCCGTGGCAATCAGCCCCAGCATTTT.

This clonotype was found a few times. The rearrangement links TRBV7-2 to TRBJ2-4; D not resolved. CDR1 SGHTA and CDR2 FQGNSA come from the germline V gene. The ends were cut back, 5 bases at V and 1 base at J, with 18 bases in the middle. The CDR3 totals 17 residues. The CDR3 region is CASSNPNRLEAKNIQYF. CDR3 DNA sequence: TGTGCCAGCAGCAACCCCAATAGATTAGAGGCCAAAAACATTCAGTACTTC.

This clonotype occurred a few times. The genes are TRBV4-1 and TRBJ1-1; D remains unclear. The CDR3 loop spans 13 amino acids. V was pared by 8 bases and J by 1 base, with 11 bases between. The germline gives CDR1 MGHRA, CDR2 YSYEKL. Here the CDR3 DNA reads TGCGCCAGCCGGCGACAACCGAACACTGAAGCTTTCTTT. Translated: CASRRQPNTEAFF.